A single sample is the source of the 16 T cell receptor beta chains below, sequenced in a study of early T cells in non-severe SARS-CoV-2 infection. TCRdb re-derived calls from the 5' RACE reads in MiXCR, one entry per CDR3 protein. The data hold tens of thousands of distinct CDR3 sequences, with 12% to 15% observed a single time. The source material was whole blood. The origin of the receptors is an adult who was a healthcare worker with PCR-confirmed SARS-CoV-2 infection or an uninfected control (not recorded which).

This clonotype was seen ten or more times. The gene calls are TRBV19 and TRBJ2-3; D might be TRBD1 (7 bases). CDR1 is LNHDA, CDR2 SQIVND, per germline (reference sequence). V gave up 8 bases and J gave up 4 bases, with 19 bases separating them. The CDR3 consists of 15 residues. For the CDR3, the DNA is TGTGCCAGTTCCTCACGGGGGACAGTAGCAGATACGCAGTATTTT. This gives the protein CASSSRGTVADTQYF.

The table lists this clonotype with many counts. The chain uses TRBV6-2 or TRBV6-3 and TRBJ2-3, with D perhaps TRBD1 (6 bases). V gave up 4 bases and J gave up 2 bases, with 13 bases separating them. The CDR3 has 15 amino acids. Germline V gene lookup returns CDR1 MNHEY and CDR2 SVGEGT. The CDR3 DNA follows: TGTGCCAGCAGTTCCCCCGGACAGAACACAGATACGCAGTATTTT. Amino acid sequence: CASSSPGQNTDTQYF.

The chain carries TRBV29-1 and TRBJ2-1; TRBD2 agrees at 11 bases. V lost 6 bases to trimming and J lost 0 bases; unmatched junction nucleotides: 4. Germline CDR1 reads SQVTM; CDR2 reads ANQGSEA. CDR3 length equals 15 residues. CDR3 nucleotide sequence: TGCAGCGTGGGACTAGCGGAGCACTCCTACAATGAGCAGTTCTTC. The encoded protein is CSVGLAEHSYNEQFF.

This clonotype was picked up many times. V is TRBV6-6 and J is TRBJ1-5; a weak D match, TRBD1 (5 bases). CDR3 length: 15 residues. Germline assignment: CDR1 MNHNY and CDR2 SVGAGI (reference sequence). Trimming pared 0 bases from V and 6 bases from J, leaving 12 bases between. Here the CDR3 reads CASSYSSGGGQPQHF. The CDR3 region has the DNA TGTGCCAGCAGTTACTCGAGCGGGGGTGGTCAGCCCCAGCATTTT.

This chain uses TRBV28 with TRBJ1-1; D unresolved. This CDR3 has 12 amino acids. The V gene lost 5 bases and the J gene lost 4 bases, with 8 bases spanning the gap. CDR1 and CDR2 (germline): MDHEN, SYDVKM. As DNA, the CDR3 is TGTGCCAGCAGTCCATTTAGCACTGAAGCTTTCTTT. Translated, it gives CASSPFSTEAFF.

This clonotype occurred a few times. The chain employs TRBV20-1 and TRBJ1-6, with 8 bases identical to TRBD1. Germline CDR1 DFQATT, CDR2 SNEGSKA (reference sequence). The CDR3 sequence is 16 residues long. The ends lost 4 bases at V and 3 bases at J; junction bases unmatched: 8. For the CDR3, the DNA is TGCAGTGCTATGGCGGGGGACAGGCGCTATAATTCACCCCTCCACTTT. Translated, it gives CSAMAGDRRYNSPLHF.

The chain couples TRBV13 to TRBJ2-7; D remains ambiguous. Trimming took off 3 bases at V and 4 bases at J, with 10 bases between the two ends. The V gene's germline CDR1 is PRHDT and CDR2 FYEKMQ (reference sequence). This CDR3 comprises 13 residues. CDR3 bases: TGTGCCAGCAGCTTGGGGTATTGGTACGAGCAGTACTTC. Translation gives CASSLGYWYEQYF.

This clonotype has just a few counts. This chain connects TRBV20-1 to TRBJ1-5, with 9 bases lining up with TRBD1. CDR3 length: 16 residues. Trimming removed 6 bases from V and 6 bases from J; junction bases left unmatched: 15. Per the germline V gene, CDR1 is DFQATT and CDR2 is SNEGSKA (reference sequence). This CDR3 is CSATDRGVFVSQPQHF. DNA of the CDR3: TGCAGTGCAACAGACAGGGGGGTCTTTGTAAGTCAGCCCCAGCATTTT.

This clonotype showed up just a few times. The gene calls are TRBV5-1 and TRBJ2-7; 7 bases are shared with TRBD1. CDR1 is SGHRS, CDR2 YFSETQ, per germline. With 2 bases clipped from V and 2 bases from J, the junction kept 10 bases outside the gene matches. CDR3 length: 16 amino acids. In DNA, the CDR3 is TGCGCCAGCAGCTTACGAGGGGGCGATGCCCCCTACGAGCAGTACTTC. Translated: CASSLRGGDAPYEQYF.

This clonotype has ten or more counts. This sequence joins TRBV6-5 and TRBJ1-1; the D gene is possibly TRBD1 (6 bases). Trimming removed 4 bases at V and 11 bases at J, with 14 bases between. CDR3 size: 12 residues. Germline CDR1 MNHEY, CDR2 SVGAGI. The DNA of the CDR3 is TGTGCCAGCAGTTCACAGGGATTTCTTGCTTTCTTT. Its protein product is CASSSQGFLAFF.

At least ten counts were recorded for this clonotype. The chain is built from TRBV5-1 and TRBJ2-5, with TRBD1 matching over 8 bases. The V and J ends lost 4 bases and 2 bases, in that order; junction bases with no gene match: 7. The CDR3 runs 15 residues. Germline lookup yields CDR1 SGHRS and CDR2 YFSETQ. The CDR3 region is CASSGTTGGQETQYF. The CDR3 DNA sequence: TGCGCCAGCAGCGGGACAACAGGGGGTCAAGAGACCCAGTACTTC.

The CDR3 protein is CASSETYSGTQYF. CDR3 nucleotide sequence: TGTGCCAGCAGTGAGACCTACAGTGGGACCCAGTACTTC. The chain employs TRBV6-4 and TRBJ2-5; D is undetermined. The CDR3 extends over 13 amino acids. Trimming pared 3 bases from V and 7 bases from J, leaving 12 bases between. CDR1 and CDR2 (germline): MRHNA, SNTAGT.

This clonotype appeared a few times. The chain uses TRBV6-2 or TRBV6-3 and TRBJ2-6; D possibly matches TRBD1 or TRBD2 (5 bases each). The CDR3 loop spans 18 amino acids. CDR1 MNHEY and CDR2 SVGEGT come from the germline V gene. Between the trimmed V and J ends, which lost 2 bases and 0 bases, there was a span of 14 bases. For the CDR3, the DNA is TGTGCCAGCAGTTACGGGCAGGGACCCCGCTCTGGGGCCAACGTCCTGACTTTC. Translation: CASSYGQGPRSGANVLTF.

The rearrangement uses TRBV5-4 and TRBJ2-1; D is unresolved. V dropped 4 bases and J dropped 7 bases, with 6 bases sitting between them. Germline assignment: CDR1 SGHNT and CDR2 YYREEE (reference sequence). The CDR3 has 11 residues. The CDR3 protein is CASSLQNEQFF. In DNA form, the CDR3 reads TGTGCCAGCAGCCTTCAGAATGAGCAGTTCTTC.

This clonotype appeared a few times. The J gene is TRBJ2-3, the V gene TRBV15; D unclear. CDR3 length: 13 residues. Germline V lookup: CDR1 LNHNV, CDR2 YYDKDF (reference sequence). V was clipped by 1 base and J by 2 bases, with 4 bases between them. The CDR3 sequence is CATSRVNTDTQYF. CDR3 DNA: TGTGCCACCAGCAGAGTTAACACAGATACGCAGTATTTT.

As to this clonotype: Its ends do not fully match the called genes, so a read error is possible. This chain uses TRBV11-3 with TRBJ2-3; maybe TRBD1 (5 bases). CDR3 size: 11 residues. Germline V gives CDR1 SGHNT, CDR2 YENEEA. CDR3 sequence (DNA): TGTGCCTGCAGCTTAAAGGGGACGCAGTATTTT. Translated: CACSLKGTQYF.